This paragraph covers one T cell receptor beta chain sequence. From germline, CDR1 is MDHEN and CDR2 SYDVKM. The CDR3 is made up of 11 amino acids. V shed 4 bases and J shed 3 bases, with 3 bases lying between them. The assay was immunoSEQ multiplex PCR, and TCRdb's table has in-frame clones only and misses some. This sample carries some 290,000 clones, 75% to 90% of them seen once, and the ten largest clones take 2.5% to 3%. The sample is drawn from a study of blood T cell repertoires in COVID-19. Study context: Spain, Italy and the United States supplied samples that represented acute and convalescent COVID-19.

A Seattle source enrolled patients during active infection and followed them longitudinally. This clonotype was obtained from a woman younger than 45 with COVID-19, enrolled during active disease. The material sequenced was peripheral blood. The rearrangement joins TRBV28 to TRBJ1-2; D not resolved. CDR3 DNA sequence: TGTGCCAGCAGTTCCTACTATGGCTACACCTTC. Translating gives CASSSYYGYTF.